The next 16 T cell receptor beta chains were all read from a single sample in a study of CD8+CD57+ T cells in acquired aplastic anemia. The study profiled TCR beta VDJ and CDR3 using genomic DNA as template. MiXCR was run by TCRdb on the reads, yielding one entry per CDR3 protein. The table lists roughly 200,000 distinct CDR3 sequences, around 60% of them singletons, with approximately 30% in the top ten. Input material: sorted CD4+, CD8+, or CD8+CD57+ T cells (not recorded which) from PBMCs. These receptors originate from a human donor in good health.

The V call is TRBV11-3, the J call TRBJ2-7, with TRBD1 matching over 8 bases. With the DNA end fitting TRBJ2-5 better, the J assignment may be wrong. The CDR3 extends over 15 amino acids. The germline V gene encodes CDR1 SGHNT and CDR2 YENEEA. CDR3 nucleotide sequence: TGTGCCAGCAGCTTAGGAACAGGGGGTTGGGAGACCCAGTACTTC. This sequence encodes CASSLGTGGWETQYF.

The V call is TRBV7-4, the J call TRBJ1-1; possibly TRBD1 for D (6 bases). Between the trimmed V and J ends, which lost 5 bases and 6 bases, there was a span of 13 bases. Per germline, CDR1 SGHVT and CDR2 SQSDAQ. The CDR3 runs to 13 residues. CDR3 in amino acids: CASSPGQMAEAFF. As DNA, the CDR3 is TGTGCCAGCAGCCCTGGACAGATGGCTGAAGCTTTCTTT.

With regard to this clonotype: At one end the junction does not follow the germline gene, possibly because of a read error. The CDR3 coding sequence is TGTGCCAGCAGCTTGGGACAGGGTGAAGATACGCGGTATTTT. This translates into CASSLGQGEDTRYF. The genes are TRBV7-3 and TRBJ2-3; TRBD1 agrees at 9 bases. Germline loops: CDR1 SGHTA, CDR2 FQGTGA. The CDR3 is 14 amino acids.

The chain couples TRBV2 to TRBJ1-2, with TRBD1 matching 12 bases. The CDR3 length is 16 residues. Trimming at V came to 4 bases and at J to 3 bases, leaving 6 bases not matched to a gene. Looked up from germline, CDR1 is SNHLY and CDR2 is FYNNEI. For the CDR3, the DNA is TGTGCCAGCAGTGGCCGGGACAGGGGGCTGGACTATGGCTACACCTTC. Translating gives CASSGRDRGLDYGYTF.

This clonotype came up many times. J is TRBJ1-1 and V is TRBV15; no reliable D call. Germline V gene sequence: CDR1 LNHNV, CDR2 YYDKDF (reference sequence). V was shortened by 8 bases and J by 2 bases, with 9 bases between the two germline ends. The CDR3 covers 12 residues. CDR3 sequence: CATVKGNTEAFF. CDR3 in DNA: TGTGCCACCGTTAAGGGTAACACTGAAGCTTTCTTT.

The CDR3 loop reads CASSPRRDEQFF. In DNA, the CDR3 is TGTGCCAGCAGCCCGAGGCGGGATGAGCAGTTCTTC. The chain couples TRBV13 to TRBJ2-1; D possibly corresponds to TRBD2 (5 bases). This CDR3 comprises 12 residues. V lost 5 bases and J lost 8, with 10 bases in between. Germline V gene sequence: CDR1 PRHDT, CDR2 FYEKMQ (reference sequence).

This clonotype was detected ten times or more. The chain combines TRBV20-1 with TRBJ2-3; D remains ambiguous. V lost 3 bases to trimming and J lost 3 bases, with 10 bases between them. Germline assignment: CDR1 DFQATT and CDR2 SNEGSKA (reference sequence). This CDR3 contains 13 residues. The CDR3 sequence: CSASARITDTQYF. CDR3 sequence (DNA): TGCAGTGCTAGTGCCCGAATTACAGATACGCAGTATTTT.

This clonotype was counted many times. The chain is built from TRBV7-9 and TRBJ1-1; D is uncertain. Trimming removed 10 bases at V and 7 bases at J, with 19 bases between. Germline CDR1 is SEHNR and CDR2 is FQNEAQ (reference sequence). CDR3 length: 13 residues. CDR3 nucleotide sequence: TGTGCCATCACCCCATCGGAGCATTATGAAGCTTTCTTT. It encodes CAITPSEHYEAFF.

This clonotype was found many times. The chain couples TRBV20-1 to TRBJ1-2; D gene unclear. From germline, CDR1 is DFQATT and CDR2 SNEGSKA (reference sequence). CDR3 length: 12 residues. With 8 bases removed from V and 0 bases from J, the gap between germline ends came to 10 bases. CDR3 DNA: TGCAGTTTTTTCGTCCCTAACTATGGCTACACCTTC. Translation gives CSFFVPNYGYTF.

This CDR3 is CASSPIAGTDTQYF. Written as DNA, the CDR3 is TGTGCCAGCAGCCCGATAGCGGGAACAGATACGCAGTATTTT. This chain connects TRBV7-8 to TRBJ2-3, with 8 positions matching TRBD2. The CDR3 contains 14 residues. After removal of 5 bases from V and 3 bases from J, the junction contained 4 bases not matched to a gene. CDR1 is SGHVS and CDR2 is FQNEAQ in the germline V gene.

The CDR3 nucleotides read TGTGCCAGCAGCAACACCGGGACAGGGGGAATGGTCGAGCAGTACTTC. Its protein is CASSNTGTGGMVEQYF. V usage is TRBV7-9 and J usage is TRBJ2-7; 11 bases line up with TRBD1. Germline V gene data show CDR1 as SEHNR and CDR2 as FQNEAQ (reference sequence). V dropped 5 bases and J dropped 6; count of bases not matched to a gene: 12. CDR3 length: 16 residues.

This clonotype has at least ten counts. The chain has TRBV7-8 and TRBJ2-7; D remains ambiguous. Per germline, CDR1 SGHVS and CDR2 FQNEAQ. The CDR3 extends over 16 amino acids. Trimming left V 5 bases short and J 6 bases short, with 23 bases between. Here the CDR3 DNA reads TGTGCCAGCAGCCTCCCCGACCTGACGAGAATGGGCGAGCAGTACTTC. Amino acid sequence: CASSLPDLTRMGEQYF.

The rearrangement joins TRBV7-9 to TRBJ2-1, with 9 bases lining up with TRBD2. Looked up from germline, CDR1 is SEHNR and CDR2 is FQNEAQ (reference sequence). The CDR3 sequence is 15 residues long. Trimming removed 0 bases from V and 12 bases from J; junction bases left unmatched: 9. The CDR3 spells CASSLASGRGGRQFF. As DNA, the CDR3 is TGTGCCAGCAGCTTAGCTAGCGGGAGAGGGGGGCGGCAGTTCTTC.

This clonotype was seen many times. One junction end disagrees with the germline gene, perhaps due to a read error. The DNA for the CDR3 is TGTGCCTGCAGCTTGAGGGGACCGGCCTTTGGGGGGTATGAGCAGTTCTTC. Residues: CACSLRGPAFGGYEQFF. The rearrangement links TRBV7-2 to TRBJ2-1, with a possible D match to TRBD2 (6 bases). The CDR3 length is 17 residues. In germline, CDR1 is SGHTA, CDR2 FQGNSA.

Regarding this clonotype: It may be a read error: a sequence one base away is much more abundant. This chain uses TRBV4-1 with TRBJ2-1; D possibly corresponds to TRBD2 (6 bases). The CDR3 length is 15 residues. The germline CDR1 and CDR2 sequences are MGHRA and YSYEKL. The CDR3 bases are TGCGCCGGCAGCCAAGTTCGCCTAGCGTTCAATGAGCAGTTCTTC. Protein product: CAGSQVRLAFNEQFF.

This clonotype was counted a single time. The junction differs from germline at one of its ends, possibly a read error. The CDR3 nucleotides are TGTGCCAGCAGCTCCTCCGGTGACAGGGGGTACATCTTC. Protein product: CASSSSGDRGYIF. J is TRBJ1-2 and V is TRBV13, with TRBD1 matching over 9 bases. This CDR3 has 13 residues. CDR1 and CDR2 (germline): PRHDT, FYEKMQ (reference sequence).